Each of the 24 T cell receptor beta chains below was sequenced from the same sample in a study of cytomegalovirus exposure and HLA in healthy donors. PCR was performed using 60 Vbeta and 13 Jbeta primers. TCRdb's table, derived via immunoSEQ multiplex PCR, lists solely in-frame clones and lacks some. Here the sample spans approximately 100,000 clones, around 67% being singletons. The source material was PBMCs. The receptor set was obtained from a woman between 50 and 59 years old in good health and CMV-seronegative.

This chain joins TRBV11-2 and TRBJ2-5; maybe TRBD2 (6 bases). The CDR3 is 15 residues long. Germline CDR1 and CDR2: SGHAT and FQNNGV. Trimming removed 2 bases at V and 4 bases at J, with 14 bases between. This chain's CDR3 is CASSLKPSVGETQYF. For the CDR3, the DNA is TGTGCCAGCAGCTTAAAGCCTAGCGTGGGAGAGACCCAGTACTTC.

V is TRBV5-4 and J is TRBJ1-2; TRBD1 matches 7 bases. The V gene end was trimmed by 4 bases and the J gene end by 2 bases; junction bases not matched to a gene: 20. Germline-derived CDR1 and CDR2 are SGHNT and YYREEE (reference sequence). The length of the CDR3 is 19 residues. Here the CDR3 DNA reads TGTGCCAGCAGCCCCTTAGGACAAAAGCCGGCCAGGGGGAACTATGGCTACACCTTC. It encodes CASSPLGQKPARGNYGYTF.

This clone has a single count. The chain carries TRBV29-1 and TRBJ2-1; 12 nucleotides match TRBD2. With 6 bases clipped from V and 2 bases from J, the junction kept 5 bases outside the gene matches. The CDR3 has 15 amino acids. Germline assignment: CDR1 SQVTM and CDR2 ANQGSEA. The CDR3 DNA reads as TGCAGCGTCGACGCTAGCGGGAGGGCCTACAATGAGCAGTTCTTC. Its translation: CSVDASGRAYNEQFF.

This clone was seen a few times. The CDR3 DNA reads as TGTGCCAGCAGTACCGGGACTCCAGTTTTCTACGAGCAGTACTTC. The encoded protein is CASSTGTPVFYEQYF. The chain couples TRBV27 to TRBJ2-7, with D tentatively TRBD2 (6 bases). CDR1 and CDR2 from the germline V gene are MNHEY and SMNVEV (reference sequence). V lost 5 bases to trimming and J lost 3 bases, with 17 bases between them. The CDR3 covers 15 residues.

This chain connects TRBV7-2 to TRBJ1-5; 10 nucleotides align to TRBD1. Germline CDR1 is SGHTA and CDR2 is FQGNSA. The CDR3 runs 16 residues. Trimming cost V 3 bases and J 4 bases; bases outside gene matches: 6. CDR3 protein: CASSFTGTGANQPQHF. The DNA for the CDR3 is TGTGCCAGCAGCTTCACCGGGACAGGGGCAAATCAGCCCCAGCATTTT.

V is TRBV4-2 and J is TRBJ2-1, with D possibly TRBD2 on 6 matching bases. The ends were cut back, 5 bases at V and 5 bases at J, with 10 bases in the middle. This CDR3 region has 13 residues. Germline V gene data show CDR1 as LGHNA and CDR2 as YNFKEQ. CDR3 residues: CASSGRRDNEQFF. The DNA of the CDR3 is TGTGCCAGCAGCGGGAGGCGAGACAATGAGCAGTTCTTC.

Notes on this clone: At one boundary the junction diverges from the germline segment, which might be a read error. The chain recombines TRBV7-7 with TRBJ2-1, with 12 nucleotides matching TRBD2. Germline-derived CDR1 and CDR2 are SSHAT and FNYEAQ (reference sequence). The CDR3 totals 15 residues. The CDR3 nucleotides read TGTGCTAGCAGCCGAGGACTAGCGGGGAATAATGAGCAGTTCTTC. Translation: CASSRGLAGNNEQFF.

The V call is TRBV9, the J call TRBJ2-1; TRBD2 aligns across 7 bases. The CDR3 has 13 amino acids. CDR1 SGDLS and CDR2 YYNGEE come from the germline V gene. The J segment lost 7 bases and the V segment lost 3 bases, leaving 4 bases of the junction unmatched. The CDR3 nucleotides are TGTGCCAGCAGCGAAGCGGGATTAAATGAGCAGTTCTTC. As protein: CASSEAGLNEQFF.

The CDR3 reads CASSMGLEETQYF. Written as DNA, the CDR3 is TGTGCCAGCAGCATGGGACTAGAAGAGACCCAGTACTTC. The genes are TRBV7-9 and TRBJ2-5; 8 positions agree with TRBD2. The CDR3 length is 13 residues. Germline V gene data show CDR1 as SEHNR and CDR2 as FQNEAQ (reference sequence). J lost 3 bases, V lost 5 bases, and 2 bases had no gene match.

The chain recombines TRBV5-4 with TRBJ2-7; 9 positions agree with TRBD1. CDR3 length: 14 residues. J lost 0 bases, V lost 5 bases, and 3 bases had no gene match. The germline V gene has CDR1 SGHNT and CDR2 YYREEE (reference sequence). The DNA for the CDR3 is TGTGCCAGCAGTGGGACAGGGACCTCCTACGAGCAGTACTTC. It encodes CASSGTGTSYEQYF.

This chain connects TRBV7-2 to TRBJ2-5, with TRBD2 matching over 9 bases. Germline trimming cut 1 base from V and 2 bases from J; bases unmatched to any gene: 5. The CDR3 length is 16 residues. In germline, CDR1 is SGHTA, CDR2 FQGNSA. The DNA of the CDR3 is TGTGCCAGCAGCTTAGGGGGACTAGCCCTACAAGAGACCCAGTACTTC. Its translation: CASSLGGLALQETQYF.

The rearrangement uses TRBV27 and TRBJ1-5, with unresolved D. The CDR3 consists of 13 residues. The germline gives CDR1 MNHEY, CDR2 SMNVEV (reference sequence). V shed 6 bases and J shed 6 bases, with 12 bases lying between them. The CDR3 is CASSFSGPQPQHF. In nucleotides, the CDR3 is TGTGCCAGCAGCTTCTCTGGGCCTCAGCCCCAGCATTTT.

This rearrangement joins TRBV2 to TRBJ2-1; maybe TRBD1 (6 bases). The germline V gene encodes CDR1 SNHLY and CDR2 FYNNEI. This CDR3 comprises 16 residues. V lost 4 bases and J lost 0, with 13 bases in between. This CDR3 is CASSGYQGSSYNEQFF. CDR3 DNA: TGTGCCAGCAGTGGATACCAGGGGAGCTCCTACAATGAGCAGTTCTTC.

The CDR3, as DNA: TGTGCCAGCAGTTTAAAATGGGACGGGGGAGATACCTACGAGCAGTACTTC. Residues: CASSLKWDGGDTYEQYF. The chain has TRBV27 and TRBJ2-7; D might be TRBD2 (6 bases). V lost 2 bases and J 2 bases, leaving 19 bases between the germline ends. The V gene's germline CDR1 is MNHEY and CDR2 SMNVEV (reference sequence). This CDR3 region has 17 residues.

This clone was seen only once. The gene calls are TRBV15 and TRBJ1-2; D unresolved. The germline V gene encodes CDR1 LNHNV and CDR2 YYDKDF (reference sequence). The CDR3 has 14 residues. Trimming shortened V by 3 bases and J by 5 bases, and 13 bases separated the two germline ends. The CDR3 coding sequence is TGTGCCACCAGCAGTGACGGCACGGGATATGGCTACACCTTC. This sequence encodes CATSSDGTGYGYTF. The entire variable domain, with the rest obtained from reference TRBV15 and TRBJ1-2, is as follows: DAMVIQNPRYQVTQFGKPVTLSCSQTLNHNVMYWYQQKSSQAPKLLFHYYDKDFNNEADTPDNFQSRRPNTSFCFLDIRSPGLGDTAMYLCATSSDGTGYGYTFGSGTRLTVV.

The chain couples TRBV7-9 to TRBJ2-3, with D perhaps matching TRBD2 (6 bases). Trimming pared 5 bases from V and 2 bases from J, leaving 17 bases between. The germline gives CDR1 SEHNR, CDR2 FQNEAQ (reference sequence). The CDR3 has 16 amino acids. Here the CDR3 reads CASSPLAPTSTDTQYF. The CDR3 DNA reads TGTGCCAGCAGCCCACTAGCCCCTACGTCCACAGATACGCAGTATTTT.

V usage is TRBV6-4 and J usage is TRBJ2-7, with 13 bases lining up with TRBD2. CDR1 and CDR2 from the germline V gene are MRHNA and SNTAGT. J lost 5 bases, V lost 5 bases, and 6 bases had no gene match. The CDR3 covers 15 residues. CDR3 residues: CASSRGLAGVNEQYF. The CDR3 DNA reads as TGTGCCAGCAGTAGAGGACTAGCGGGAGTCAACGAGCAGTACTTC.

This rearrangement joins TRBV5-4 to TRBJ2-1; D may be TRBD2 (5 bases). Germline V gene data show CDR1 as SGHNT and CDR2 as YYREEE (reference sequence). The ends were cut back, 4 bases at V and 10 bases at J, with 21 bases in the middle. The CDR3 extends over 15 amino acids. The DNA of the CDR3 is TGTGCCAGCAGCAACGACGGTGGGCTACAGCGGGAGCAGTTCTTC. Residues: CASSNDGGLQREQFF.

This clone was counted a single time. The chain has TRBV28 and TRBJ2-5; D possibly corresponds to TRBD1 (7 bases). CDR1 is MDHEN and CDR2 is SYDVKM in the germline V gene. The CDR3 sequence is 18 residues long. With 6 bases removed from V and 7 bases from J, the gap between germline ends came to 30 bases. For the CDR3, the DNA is TGTGCCAGCAGCGTCGGGGGTCAGGGGGGTGGGAGAGAGGGGACCCAGTACTTC. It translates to CASSVGGQGGGREGTQYF.

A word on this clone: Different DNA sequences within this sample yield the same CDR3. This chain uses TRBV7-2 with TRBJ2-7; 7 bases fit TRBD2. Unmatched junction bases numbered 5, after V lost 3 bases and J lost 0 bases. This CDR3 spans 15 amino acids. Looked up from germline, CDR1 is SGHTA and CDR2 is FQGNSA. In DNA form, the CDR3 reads TGTGCCAGCAGCTTGGCTAGCGGATCCTCCTACGAGCAGTACTTC. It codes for CASSLASGSSYEQYF.

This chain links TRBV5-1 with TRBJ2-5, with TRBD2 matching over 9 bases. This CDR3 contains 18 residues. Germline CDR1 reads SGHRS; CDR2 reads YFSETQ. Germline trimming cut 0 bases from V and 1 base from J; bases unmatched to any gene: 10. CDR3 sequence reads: CASSLELAGTWGQETQYF. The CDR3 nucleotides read TGCGCCAGCAGCTTGGAGCTAGCGGGAACATGGGGCCAAGAGACCCAGTACTTC.

CDR3 loop: CASSVGLADGSYNEQFF. The CDR3 DNA is TGTGCCAGCAGCGTAGGCTTAGCGGATGGCTCCTACAATGAGCAGTTCTTC. V and J are TRBV9 and TRBJ2-1, with a possible D match to TRBD2 (6 bases). The CDR3 loop spans 17 amino acids. V was clipped by 0 bases and J by 0 bases, with 13 bases between them. The germline V gene encodes CDR1 SGDLS and CDR2 YYNGEE.

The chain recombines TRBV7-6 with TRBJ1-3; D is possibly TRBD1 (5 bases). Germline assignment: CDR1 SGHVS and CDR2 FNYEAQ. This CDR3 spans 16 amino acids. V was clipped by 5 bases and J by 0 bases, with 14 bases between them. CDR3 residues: CASSPPDSYSGNTIYF. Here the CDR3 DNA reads TGTGCCAGCAGCCCTCCCGACAGTTACTCTGGAAACACCATATATTTT.

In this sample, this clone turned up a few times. The CDR3 protein is CASSHESTGRDIQYF. The DNA of the CDR3 is TGTGCCAGCAGCCACGAGTCTACAGGGAGGGACATTCAGTACTTC. V is TRBV7-2 and J is TRBJ2-4; possibly TRBD2 for D (7 bases). Trimming removed 5 bases from V and 8 bases from J, with 19 bases in between. The CDR3 has 15 amino acids. Germline values: CDR1 SGHTA, CDR2 FQGNSA.